Below are 24 T cell receptor beta chains sequenced from a single sample in a study of blood T cells in healthy people across ages (dated by TCRdb to between 2014 and 2017). The library was obtained by 5' RACE. These reads were obtained on an Illumina HiSeq 2500. A second about 7 to 12 cycle PCR used a sample-barcoded 5' primer and a J-beta primer mix. TCRdb ran its own pipeline on the public reads, namely fastp trimming at Q25 and MiXCR clone calling, and kept in-frame beta chains. One record per CDR3 amino acid sequence lists the most common genes and DNA. The sample data list about 1,000,000 distinct CDR3 sequences, and 40% to 55% of these were observed just once. The ten largest clones represent about 19% of the sample. Source material: blood. These receptors originate from a woman aged 55 to 70 in good health.

V gene TRBV20-1 combines with J gene TRBJ2-7, with D possibly called TRBD1 or TRBD2 (5 bases each). The CDR3 is made up of 14 amino acids. Trimming shortened V by 4 bases and J by 0 bases, and 13 bases separated the two germline ends. CDR1 and CDR2 (germline): DFQATT, SNEGSKA (reference sequence). CDR3 DNA: TGCAGTGCTACGGGACGAGCAGACTCCTACGAGCAGTACTTC. It specifies CSATGRADSYEQYF.

The chain carries TRBV9 and TRBJ2-3; TRBD2 matches 15 bases. Looked up from germline, CDR1 is SGDLS and CDR2 is YYNGEE. The CDR3 extends over 18 amino acids. Trimming took 4 bases from V and 3 from J; bases not matched to a gene: 9. The DNA of the CDR3 is TGTGCCAGCAGCCTCAGGGGACTAGCGGGAGGTTGGACAGATACGCAGTATTTT. It encodes CASSLRGLAGGWTDTQYF. Drawing the rest from reference TRBV9 and TRBJ2-3, the complete variable domain is DSGVTQTPKHLITATGQRVTLRCSPRSGDLSVYWYQQSLDQGLQFLIQYYNGEERAKGNILERFSAQQFPDLHSELNLSSLELGDSALYFCASSLRGLAGGWTDTQYFGPGTRLTVL.

The chain links TRBV5-1 to TRBJ1-5; the D gene is possibly TRBD1 (6 bases). The CDR3 is 15 amino acids. The germline CDR1 and CDR2 sequences are SGHRS and YFSETQ. The V gene lost 0 bases and the J gene lost 8 bases, with 15 bases spanning the gap. CDR3 sequence (DNA): TGCGCCAGCAGCTTGGGGGGGGACACTTCAGAGCCCCAGCATTTT. This encodes CASSLGGDTSEPQHF. The complete variable domain, with remaining parts taken from reference TRBV5-1 and TRBJ1-5, reads KAGVTQTPRYLIKTRGQQVTLSCSPISGHRSVSWYQQTPGQGLQFLFEYFSETQRNKGNFPGRFSGRQFSNSRSEMNVSTLELGDSALYLCASSLGGDTSEPQHFGDGTRLSIL.

This clonotype was observed a few times. The rearrangement links TRBV4-1 to TRBJ1-4, with D uncertain. The CDR3 is 14 residues long. Trimming stripped 1 base from V and 7 bases from J, with 10 bases between. The germline V gene encodes CDR1 MGHRA and CDR2 YSYEKL. CDR3 coding DNA: TGCGCCAGCAGCCAAGTTGGATCTGGTGAAAAACTGTTTTTT. Its protein product is CASSQVGSGEKLFF.

This clonotype was observed a few times. The rearrangement joins TRBV6-1 to TRBJ2-3; 9 bases map to TRBD2. Germline trimming cut 5 bases from V and 2 bases from J; bases unmatched to any gene: 5. CDR1 and CDR2 (germline): MNHNS, SASEGT. CDR3 length equals 15 residues. CDR3 in DNA: TGTGCCAGCAGTCTAGCGGGATGGAACACAGATACGCAGTATTTT. This codes for CASSLAGWNTDTQYF.

The chain uses TRBV12-3 or TRBV12-4 and TRBJ2-7, with D tentatively TRBD1 or TRBD2 (5 bases each). V lost 7 bases and J lost 7, with 14 bases in between. The CDR3 contains 12 residues. The CDR3 DNA reads as TGTGCCAGCAAATCGGAGGACAATGAGCAGTACTTC. It codes for CASKSEDNEQYF.

In its sample, this clonotype was seen a few times. The genes are TRBV5-6 and TRBJ1-2; tentative D call: TRBD1 (5 bases). The CDR3 totals 16 residues. Trimming left V 0 bases short and J 0 bases short, with 12 bases between. CDR1 and CDR2 from the germline V gene are SGHDT and YYEEEE. The CDR3: CASSLAAGISNYGYTF. DNA for the CDR3: TGTGCCAGCAGCTTGGCCGCAGGGATATCTAACTATGGCTACACCTTC.

V is TRBV12-3 or TRBV12-4 and J is TRBJ2-3; D is uncertain. Between the trimmed V and J ends, which lost 6 bases and 3 bases, there was a span of 4 bases. This CDR3 comprises 11 residues. The CDR3 DNA sequence: TGTGCCAGCAGCATGACAGATACGCAGTATTTT. This codes for CASSMTDTQYF.

The table lists this clonotype with a few counts. The chain joins TRBV20-1 to TRBJ2-1; TRBD2 aligns across 7 bases. The junction had 5 bases not matched to a gene; V was cut back by 3 bases and J by 0 bases. CDR3 length: 15 amino acids. Germline V gene lookup returns CDR1 DFQATT and CDR2 SNEGSKA (reference sequence). The CDR3 sequence: CSASIAGDSYNEQFF. The CDR3 nucleotides are TGCAGTGCTAGTATTGCGGGAGACTCCTACAATGAGCAGTTCTTC.

V usage is TRBV3-1 and J usage is TRBJ2-7; 15 nucleotides align to TRBD2. Judging by the DNA end, TRBJ2-5 fits better; the J call may be wrong. The CDR3 has 17 amino acids. The germline V gene has CDR1 LGHDT and CDR2 YNNKEL (reference sequence). The CDR3 region is CASSQGGTSGGLETQYF. The CDR3 bases are TGTGCCAGCAGCCAAGGGGGGACTAGCGGGGGGTTGGAGACCCAGTACTTC.

V is TRBV20-1 and J is TRBJ2-5; D is uncertain. This CDR3 is built from 12 residues. Trimming pared 2 bases from V and 5 bases from J, leaving 9 bases between. Germline CDR1 reads DFQATT; CDR2 reads SNEGSKA (reference sequence). The DNA for the CDR3 is TGCAGTGCTAGACAGGTTGGGGAGACCCAGTACTTC. As protein: CSARQVGETQYF.

This rearrangement joins TRBV20-1 to TRBJ1-2, with 8 nucleotides matching TRBD1. Germline CDR1 and CDR2: DFQATT and SNEGSKA (reference sequence). The CDR3 is made up of 15 amino acids. Unmatched junction bases numbered 13, after V lost 5 bases and J lost 5 bases. The CDR3 here is CSASNDRGDSYGYTF. In DNA, the CDR3 is TGCAGTGCTTCCAACGACAGGGGCGATTCGTATGGCTACACCTTC.

This clonotype occurred many times. The rearrangement joins TRBV20-1 to TRBJ2-5; no firm D call. Germline V gene lookup returns CDR1 DFQATT and CDR2 SNEGSKA (reference sequence). Trimming shortened V by 8 bases and J by 2 bases, and 18 bases separated the two germline ends. The CDR3 loop spans 14 amino acids. This chain's CDR3 is CSPRRVRRQETQYF. The DNA for the CDR3 is TGCAGTCCCCGTCGAGTAAGACGACAAGAGACCCAGTACTTC.

A note on this clonotype: One base away lies a much larger clone, so this may be a sequencing read error. The chain uses TRBV29-1 and TRBJ2-1; the match to TRBD1 covers 10 bases. The DNA end is more similar to TRBJ2-7, so the J call may be wrong. This CDR3 comprises 15 residues. Per the germline V gene, CDR1 is SQVTM and CDR2 is ANQGSEA. The CDR3 DNA reads as TGCAGCGCCTCGCGAGGGACAGGGGCCTACAATGAGCAGTACTTC. This encodes CSASRGTGAYNEQYF.

The gene calls are TRBV28 and TRBJ2-7, with D possibly being TRBD2 (6 bases). CDR1 MDHEN and CDR2 SYDVKM come from the germline V gene. The CDR3 spans 15 residues. The V gene lost 2 bases and the J gene lost 0 bases, with 11 bases spanning the gap. The CDR3 here is CASSLEGLSSYEQYF. The CDR3 bases are TGTGCCAGCAGTTTAGAGGGACTCAGCTCCTACGAGCAGTACTTC.

The CDR3 loop is CSAREGLARNEQFF. CDR3 bases: TGCAGTGCTAGAGAAGGGCTAGCCCGGAATGAGCAGTTCTTC. This sequence joins TRBV20-1 and TRBJ2-1; possible D gene TRBD2, 5 bases. The germline V gene encodes CDR1 DFQATT and CDR2 SNEGSKA (reference sequence). This CDR3 has 14 amino acids. V lost 0 bases and J lost 7, with 13 bases in between.

This clonotype was seen repeatedly, ten times or more. The V call is TRBV29-1, the J call TRBJ2-3; 11 nucleotides match TRBD2. There are 17 residues in the CDR3. Germline lookup yields CDR1 SQVTM and CDR2 ANQGSEA. The J segment lost 8 bases and the V segment lost 6 bases, leaving 19 bases of the junction unmatched. CDR3 DNA sequence: TGCAGCGTGGGGACTAGCGGACGACACCCAGGCGGGGGTACGCAGTATTTT. Encoded protein: CSVGTSGRHPGGGTQYF.

This sequence joins TRBV18 and TRBJ1-1; D gene uncertain. V gave up 2 bases and J gave up 1 base, with 11 bases separating them. The CDR3 contains 15 residues. Germline-derived CDR1 and CDR2 are KGHSH and LQKENI. Written as DNA, the CDR3 is TGTGCCAGCTCACCAACTCCGGGCTCGAACACTGAAGCTTTCTTT. Encoded protein: CASSPTPGSNTEAFF.

This clonotype was detected only a few times. V is TRBV11-1 and J is TRBJ2-3; no firm D call. Trimming took off 5 bases at V and 8 bases at J, with 17 bases between the two ends. CDR3 size: 14 residues. Germline V gene data show CDR1 as SGHAT and CDR2 as FQDESV (reference sequence). The CDR3 coding sequence is TGTGCCAGCAGCCCAGACGGCGGCAGTCCTACGCAGTATTTT. Its protein product is CASSPDGGSPTQYF.

The J gene is TRBJ2-3, the V gene TRBV20-1; 8 bases agree with TRBD2. This CDR3 is built from 15 residues. Germline values: CDR1 DFQATT, CDR2 SNEGSKA (reference sequence). With 1 base clipped from V and 4 bases from J, the junction kept 7 bases outside the gene matches. CDR3: CSARGAAGVADTQYF. In DNA form, the CDR3 reads TGCAGTGCTAGAGGGGCAGCGGGAGTCGCAGATACGCAGTATTTT.

The chain is built from TRBV4-1 and TRBJ2-1; no definite D call. V gave up 1 base and J gave up 0 bases, with 10 bases separating them. The CDR3 runs 16 residues. Germline loops: CDR1 MGHRA, CDR2 YSYEKL. CDR3 bases: TGCGCCAGCAGCCAAGTAACCAGGAGCTCCTACAATGAGCAGTTCTTC. Translated, it gives CASSQVTRSSYNEQFF.

The chain uses TRBV2 and TRBJ2-4; a possible D gene is TRBD2 (5 bases). The DNA matches TRBJ2-7 better at its end, which makes the J call doubtful. The CDR3 is 12 amino acids. Germline V gives CDR1 SNHLY, CDR2 FYNNEI. The CDR3 DNA reads TGTGCCAGCACGAGGGAGAACTACGAGCAGTACTTC. Translated: CASTRENYEQYF.

The chain joins TRBV6-1 to TRBJ2-3; D is perhaps TRBD2 (5 bases). Germline loops: CDR1 MNHNS, CDR2 SASEGT. The CDR3 is made up of 15 amino acids. The ends were cut back, 2 bases at V and 4 bases at J, with 13 bases in the middle. The CDR3, as DNA: TGTGCCAGCAGTGAACCGCACGGGATGTCAGATACGCAGTATTTT. Amino acid sequence: CASSEPHGMSDTQYF.

V usage is TRBV20-1 and J usage is TRBJ2-7; 9 nucleotides agree with TRBD2. The V gene's germline CDR1 is DFQATT and CDR2 SNEGSKA (reference sequence). This CDR3 is 16 amino acids long. The J segment lost 3 bases and the V segment lost 0 bases, leaving 9 bases of the junction unmatched. DNA of the CDR3: TGCAGTGCTAGAGATCCACTAGCGGGTATGGACTACGAGCAGTACTTC. Protein sequence: CSARDPLAGMDYEQYF.